The 29 T cell receptor beta chains in this list originate from one sample, sequenced in a study of OX40 agonist ivuxolimab in advanced cancers. The table came from immunoSEQ multiplex PCR; TCRdb's copy has only in-frame clones and leaves some out. This repertoire shows more than 45,000 clones, more than 85% found once; its top ten account for around 2%. The sample consisted of CD4+ or CD8+ T cells sorted from blood, taken in a trial of the OX40 agonist ivuxolimab. These receptors were collected from an adult with an advanced solid tumor such as melanoma, head and neck, liver or kidney cancer.

The rearrangement links TRBV5-8 to TRBJ1-3; D is ambiguous. CDR3 length: 15 residues. Germline V gene data show CDR1 as SGHTS and CDR2 as YDEGEE. Trimming cost V 1 base and J 3 bases, with 11 bases left between them. The CDR3 DNA reads as TGTGCCAGCAGCTTGCCAAGGGTTGGTGGAAACACCATATATTTT. Translation gives CASSLPRVGGNTIYF. The full variable domain, its missing parts supplied by reference TRBV5-8 and TRBJ1-3, is EAGVTQSPTHLIKTRGQQATLRCSPISGHTSVYWYQQALGLGLQFLLWYDEGEERNRGNFPPRFSGRQFPNYSSELNVNALELEDSALYLCASSLPRVGGNTIYFGEGSWLTVV.

The chain joins TRBV5-1 to TRBJ2-1; no reliable D call. With 0 bases removed from V and 5 bases from J, the gap between germline ends came to 0 bases. CDR1 is SGHRS and CDR2 is YFSETQ in the germline V gene. This CDR3 is 11 amino acids long. The CDR3 here is CASSLDNEQFF. In DNA form, the CDR3 reads TGCGCCAGCAGCTTGGACAATGAGCAGTTCTTC.

The V and J genes are TRBV18 and TRBJ1-3; 7 bases fit TRBD1. With 0 bases clipped from V and 2 bases from J, the junction kept 16 bases outside the gene matches. Germline V lookup: CDR1 KGHSH, CDR2 LQKENI. This CDR3 comprises 20 residues. The CDR3 DNA is TGTGCCAGCTCACCACCTCGACAGGGTGGCAGTTATCTACCTGGAAACACCATATATTTT. Translated: CASSPPRQGGSYLPGNTIYF. Full variable domain (missing parts from reference TRBV18 and TRBJ1-3): NAGVMQNPRHLVRRRGQEARLRCSPMKGHSHVYWYRQLPEEGLKFMVYLQKENIIDESGMPKERFSAEFPKEGPSILRIQQVVRGDSAAYFCASSPPRQGGSYLPGNTIYFGEGSWLTVV.

This chain uses TRBV7-2 with TRBJ2-5; 8 bases match TRBD1. Germline assignment: CDR1 SGHTA and CDR2 FQGNSA. The junction had 9 bases not matched to a gene; V was cut back by 6 bases and J by 12 bases. CDR3 length: 12 amino acids. CDR3 region: CASSRRQGHKYF. DNA for the CDR3: TGTGCCAGCAGTCGAAGACAGGGGCACAAGTACTTC.

The CDR3 DNA is TGTGCCACGGGGACGGCTGCTCGGGGTGGAGAAAAACTGTTTTTT. Translated: CATGTAARGGEKLFF. The chain employs TRBV10-3 and TRBJ1-4, with a tentative D call TRBD1 (5 bases). Trimming took off 10 bases at V and 8 bases at J, with 23 bases between the two ends. Germline V lookup: CDR1 ENHRY, CDR2 SYGVKD. The CDR3 is 15 residues long.

The rearrangement joins TRBV4-1 to TRBJ1-4, with D unclear. Germline loops: CDR1 MGHRA, CDR2 YSYEKL. This CDR3 spans 14 amino acids. Trimming removed 2 bases at V and 5 bases at J, with 9 bases between. CDR3 region: CASSQTRANEKLFF. The CDR3 nucleotides are TGCGCCAGCAGCCAAACCCGGGCCAATGAAAAACTGTTTTTT.

The chain uses TRBV15 and TRBJ1-3; D unresolved. There are 12 residues in the CDR3. Trimming took off 6 bases at V and 0 bases at J, with 3 bases between the two ends. Germline CDR1 is LNHNV and CDR2 is YYDKDF (reference sequence). The CDR3 here is CATRGSGNTIYF. The CDR3 DNA is TGTGCCACCAGGGGCTCTGGAAACACCATATATTTT.

This chain connects TRBV10-3 to TRBJ1-5; unclear D gene. Germline V lookup: CDR1 ENHRY, CDR2 SYGVKD. The CDR3 sequence is 13 residues long. The V end was cut by 2 bases, the J end by 4 bases, with 6 bases between. The CDR3 loop reads CAISEAVNQPQHF. In nucleotides, the CDR3 is TGTGCCATCAGTGAGGCAGTTAATCAGCCCCAGCATTTT.

The chain links TRBV7-9 to TRBJ1-3; D gene ambiguous. Trimming cost V 5 bases and J 0 bases, with 11 bases left between them. The CDR3 runs to 15 residues. The germline CDR1 and CDR2 sequences are SEHNR and FQNEAQ (reference sequence). CDR3 protein: CASSLDGRSGNTIYF. The CDR3 coding sequence is TGTGCCAGCAGCCTGGACGGTCGCTCTGGAAACACCATATATTTT.

The chain is built from TRBV15 and TRBJ2-5; D is possibly TRBD2 (6 bases). Trimming removed 0 bases from V and 7 bases from J, with 15 bases in between. Germline lookup yields CDR1 LNHNV and CDR2 YYDKDF (reference sequence). The CDR3 totals 15 residues. In DNA, the CDR3 is TGTGCCACCAGCAGAGATTGGGAGGTCCGGGGGACCCAGTACTTC. The encoded protein is CATSRDWEVRGTQYF.

This chain links TRBV29-1 with TRBJ1-2, with 10 nucleotides matching TRBD1. The length of the CDR3 is 14 residues. Germline V CDR1 and CDR2: SQVTM, ANQGSEA. V trimming: 2 bases; J trimming: 4 bases; junction bases outside the gene matches: 4. CDR3 amino acids: CSVEKGQGSYGYTF. The CDR3 nucleotides read TGCAGCGTTGAAAAGGGACAGGGGTCCTATGGCTACACCTTC.

This chain connects TRBV5-1 to TRBJ2-2; a possible D gene is TRBD2 (5 bases). Trimming stripped 0 bases from V and 5 bases from J, with 11 bases between. Germline values: CDR1 SGHRS, CDR2 YFSETQ. This CDR3 has 15 amino acids. The CDR3 loop is CASSLGGLRTGELFF. DNA for the CDR3: TGCGCCAGCAGCTTGGGAGGGTTGAGAACCGGGGAGCTGTTTTTT.

This clone appeared a single time. The rearrangement links TRBV6-1 to TRBJ2-5; D remains ambiguous. This CDR3 comprises 12 residues. Trimming removed 7 bases at V and 5 bases at J, with 11 bases between. Looked up from germline, CDR1 is MNHNS and CDR2 is SASEGT. The CDR3 is CASNRLGETQYF. In nucleotides, the CDR3 is TGTGCCAGCAACCGGCTCGGGGAGACCCAGTACTTC.

This chain connects TRBV27 to TRBJ2-3; 8 positions match TRBD2. The germline CDR1 and CDR2 sequences are MNHEY and SMNVEV (reference sequence). The V and J ends lost 4 bases and 0 bases, in that order; junction bases with no gene match: 9. The CDR3 consists of 17 residues. CDR3 in amino acids: CASSWAISGTSTDTQYF. The CDR3 bases are TGTGCCAGCAGTTGGGCAATTAGCGGGACTAGCACAGATACGCAGTATTTT.

This clone has only a few counts. The V call is TRBV2, the J call TRBJ1-5; D remains unclear. CDR3 length: 15 amino acids. V was pared by 1 base and J by 0 bases, with 7 bases between. CDR1 is SNHLY, CDR2 FYNNEI, per germline. The CDR3 loop is CASSEDVNSNQPQHF. The CDR3 DNA is TGTGCCAGCAGTGAAGACGTGAATAGCAATCAGCCCCAGCATTTT.

J is TRBJ2-7 and V is TRBV10-1; TRBD2 is a possible D gene (6 bases). Trimming removed 0 bases at V and 5 bases at J, with 11 bases between. CDR3 length equals 14 residues. Germline V gene sequence: CDR1 WNHNN, CDR2 SYGVQD (reference sequence). The CDR3 coding sequence is TGCGCCAGCAGTGAGTCGGGGGGATCCCACGAGCAGTACTTC. Protein product: CASSESGGSHEQYF.

This clone was observed once. The chain is built from TRBV11-1 and TRBJ2-2; no clear D gene. This CDR3 has 15 amino acids. Trimming left V 2 bases short and J 6 bases short, with 13 bases between. Per germline, CDR1 SGHAT and CDR2 FQDESV (reference sequence). CDR3 nucleotides: TGTGCCAGCAGCTTAAGTTGGAGAGTTTCCGGGGAGCTGTTTTTT. Translating gives CASSLSWRVSGELFF.

The chain is built from TRBV10-3 and TRBJ1-4; TRBD1 matches at 7 bases. V lost 7 bases and J lost 8; bases outside the gene matches: 7. Germline CDR1 is ENHRY and CDR2 is SYGVKD. This CDR3 has 13 amino acids. The chain's CDR3 is CAIKGGGEEKLFF. The CDR3 coding sequence is TGTGCCATCAAAGGAGGGGGCGAGGAAAAACTGTTTTTT.

The table lists this clone with a count of one. At one of its ends the junction is not consistent with the germline gene, which may arise from a read error. The genes are TRBV4-1 and TRBJ1-1; possible D gene TRBD1, 5 bases. There are 16 residues in the CDR3. Germline lookup yields CDR1 MGHRA and CDR2 YSYEKL. The CDR3 protein is CASGQPSAGTRTEAFF. CDR3 nucleotides: TGCGCCAGCGGCCAACCGTCGGCAGGGACTAGGACTGAAGCTTTCTTT.

The V and J genes are TRBV7-9 and TRBJ2-3, with a tentative D call TRBD1 (6 bases). V lost 5 bases and J 0 bases, leaving 18 bases between the germline ends. CDR3 size: 17 residues. In germline, CDR1 is SEHNR, CDR2 FQNEAQ (reference sequence). The CDR3, as DNA: TGTGCCAGCAGCCCCCGGACAGCTTCTACTAGCACAGATACGCAGTATTTT. The encoded protein is CASSPRTASTSTDTQYF. Complete variable domain (other parts from reference TRBV7-9 and TRBJ2-3): DTGVSQNPRHKITKRGQNVTFRCDPISEHNRLYWYRQTLGQGPEFLTYFQNEAQLEKSRLLSDRFSAERPKGSFSTLEIQRTEQGDSAMYLCASSPRTASTSTDTQYFGPGTRLTVL.

This chain connects TRBV7-3 to TRBJ2-3; 9 bases map to TRBD2. CDR3 length: 15 amino acids. Germline V gene lookup returns CDR1 SGHTA and CDR2 FQGTGA. Trimming took 1 base from V and 4 from J; bases not matched to a gene: 3. The CDR3 nucleotides read TGTGCCAGCAGCTTAAATAGCGGGAGTGCAGATACGCAGTATTTT. It encodes CASSLNSGSADTQYF.

V is TRBV18 and J is TRBJ1-1; possibly TRBD1 for D (5 bases). V dropped 2 bases and J dropped 2 bases, with 18 bases sitting between them. Germline V gene lookup returns CDR1 KGHSH and CDR2 LQKENI. CDR3 length: 17 residues. In DNA, the CDR3 is TGTGCCAGCTCACCAGAGCGATCGCGGGGGAGTAACACTGAAGCTTTCTTT. Its protein is CASSPERSRGSNTEAFF.

The chain carries TRBV5-6 and TRBJ2-1; possibly TRBD1 for D (6 bases). In germline, CDR1 is SGHDT, CDR2 YYEEEE. This CDR3 spans 13 amino acids. The V end was cut by 7 bases, the J end by 7 bases, with 15 bases between. This CDR3 is CASHRVLFNEQFF. The DNA of the CDR3 is TGTGCCAGCCACAGGGTACTATTTAATGAGCAGTTCTTC. Filled out from reference TRBV5-6 and TRBJ2-1, the complete variable domain reads DAGVTQSPTHLIKTRGQQVTLRCSPKSGHDTVSWYQQALGQGPQFIFQYYEEEERQRGNFPDRFSGHQFPNYSSELNVNALLLGDSALYLCASHRVLFNEQFFGPGTRLTVL.

The rearrangement links TRBV28 to TRBJ2-7; 15 positions agree with TRBD2. Germline CDR1 reads MDHEN; CDR2 reads SYDVKM. The junction had 8 bases not matched to a gene; V was cut back by 5 bases and J by 6 bases. CDR3 size: 16 residues. The chain's CDR3 is CASSPGGLAGGGEQYF. CDR3 DNA sequence: TGTGCCAGCAGTCCAGGAGGACTAGCGGGAGGGGGCGAGCAGTACTTC.

In DNA, the CDR3 is TGTGCCAGCAGTCGTGACAGGGTCTACGAGCAGTACTTC. This codes for CASSRDRVYEQYF. V usage is TRBV28 and J usage is TRBJ2-7; 7 nucleotides align to TRBD1. CDR3 length: 13 amino acids. Germline V gives CDR1 MDHEN, CDR2 SYDVKM. J was trimmed by 3 bases and V by 5 bases; bases with no gene match: 4.

The chain has TRBV18 and TRBJ2-5; 11 bases are a match to TRBD2. The ends lost 3 bases at V and 1 base at J; junction bases unmatched: 4. The germline V gene encodes CDR1 KGHSH and CDR2 LQKENI. CDR3 length equals 16 residues. This CDR3 reads CASSPSLAGGQETQYF. CDR3 DNA sequence: TGTGCCAGCTCACCTTCCCTAGCGGGAGGCCAAGAGACCCAGTACTTC.

This sequence joins TRBV18 and TRBJ2-5, with 8 bases fitting TRBD1. The CDR3 runs 14 residues. CDR1 and CDR2 (germline): KGHSH, LQKENI. With V trimmed by 5 bases and J by 2 bases, 4 bases remained unmatched. For the CDR3, the DNA is TGTGCCAGCTCAGCCTACAGGGGGCAAGAGACCCAGTACTTC. Protein: CASSAYRGQETQYF.

The chain recombines TRBV4-2 with TRBJ2-5; a weak D match, TRBD2 (6 bases). V lost 4 bases and J lost 5, with 11 bases in between. The CDR3 spans 13 residues. CDR1 and CDR2 from the germline V gene are LGHNA and YNFKEQ. The CDR3 nucleotides are TGTGCCAGCAGCCTGGGGGGTCTGGAGACCCAGTACTTC. The encoded protein is CASSLGGLETQYF.

This chain connects TRBV10-3 to TRBJ1-1; no definite D call. V was pared by 2 bases and J by 1 base, with 8 bases between. Germline-derived CDR1 and CDR2 are ENHRY and SYGVKD. The CDR3 has 14 residues. Here the CDR3 reads CAISEIIRNTEAFF. The CDR3 nucleotides read TGTGCCATCAGTGAGATTATCAGGAACACTGAAGCTTTCTTT.